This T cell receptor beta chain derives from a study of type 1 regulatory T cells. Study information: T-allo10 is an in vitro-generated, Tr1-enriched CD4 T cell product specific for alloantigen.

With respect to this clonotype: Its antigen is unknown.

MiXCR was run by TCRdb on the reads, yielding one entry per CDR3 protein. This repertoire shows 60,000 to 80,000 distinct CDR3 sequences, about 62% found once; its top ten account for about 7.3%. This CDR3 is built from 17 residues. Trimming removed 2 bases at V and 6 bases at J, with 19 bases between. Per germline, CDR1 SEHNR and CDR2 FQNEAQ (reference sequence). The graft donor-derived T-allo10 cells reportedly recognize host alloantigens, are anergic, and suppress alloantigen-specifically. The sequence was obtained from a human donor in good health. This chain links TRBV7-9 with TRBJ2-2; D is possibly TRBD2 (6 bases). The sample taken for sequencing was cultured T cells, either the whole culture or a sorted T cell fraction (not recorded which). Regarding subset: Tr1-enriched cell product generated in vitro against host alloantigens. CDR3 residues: CASSLLGDSTRPGELFF. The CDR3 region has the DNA TGTGCCAGCAGCTTATTGGGGGACTCGACACGACCCGGGGAGCTGTTTTTT.